A selection of T cell receptor beta chains follows, all from one sample in a study of T cells expressing NK-cell markers. TCRdb re-called the 5' RACE reads; one entry per CDR3 protein, DNA not given. Listed are some 150,000 distinct CDR3 sequences; over 35% falls within the top ten. Sequencing was done on a sample of blood T cells: a sorted CD56 or NKG2C T cell subset, CD4+ or CD8+ T cells, or bulk PBMC T cells (not recorded which). These receptors originate from a woman aged 45-60 years in good health. The CDR3 runs from the conserved cysteine through the conserved F or W.

V: TRBV9
J: TRBJ1-4
CDR3: CASSVGRGQRNEKLFF

V: TRBV4-1
J: TRBJ2-7
CDR3: CASSHYPSENGYEQYF

V: TRBV15
J: TRBJ2-1
CDR3: CATSRDQGQRETYNEQFF

V: TRBV7-9
J: TRBJ2-3
CDR3: CASSSNKGLAPDTQYF

V: TRBV28
J: TRBJ2-5
CDR3: CASTTGTSQETQYF

V: TRBV12-3/TRBV12-4
J: TRBJ2-5
CDR3: CASSSHTLQETQYF

V: TRBV11-2
J: TRBJ1-1
CDR3: CATSGNTEAFF

V: TRBV15
J: TRBJ2-7
CDR3: CATSRERRDPEQYF

V: TRBV20-1
J: TRBJ2-1
CDR3: CSASPDRESEQFF

V: TRBV5-6
J: TRBJ2-3
CDR3: CASSLAVAGSTDTQYF

V: TRBV7-7
J: TRBJ2-5
CDR3: CASSYLQGRWETQYF

V: TRBV5-1
J: TRBJ2-7
CDR3: CASSLGSSGSVYEQYF

V: TRBV27
J: TRBJ2-6
CDR3: CASSLLDPGANVLTF

V: TRBV7-8
J: TRBJ2-1
CDR3: CASSSPIVNSYNEQFF

V: TRBV27
J: TRBJ1-1
CDR3: CASSWEGAGTEAFF

V: TRBV28
J: TRBJ2-1
CDR3: CASSLPAVASYNEQFF

V: TRBV24-1
J: TRBJ2-3
CDR3: CATRDLITDTQYF

V: TRBV6-5
J: TRBJ2-2
CDR3: CASSGLTQTGELFF

V: TRBV3-1
J: TRBJ2-1
CDR3: CASSDRRSGNEQFF

V: TRBV4-1
J: TRBJ2-7
CDR3: CASSQEGREVYYEQYF

V: TRBV6-1
J: TRBJ1-2
CDR3: CASSDRQGWLAGYTF

V: TRBV12-5
J: TRBJ2-1
CDR3: CASGLVGTSPHNEQFF

V: TRBV11-2
J: TRBJ2-1
CDR3: CASAPALHNEQFF

V: TRBV7-9
J: TRBJ1-1
CDR3: CASSWSNEAFF

V: TRBV30
J: TRBJ1-1
CDR3: CAWSVWTGDTEAFF

V: TRBV12-3/TRBV12-4
J: TRBJ1-1
CDR3: CATQEWGAGGDCTEAFF

V: TRBV29-1
J: TRBJ2-5
CDR3: CSVALGRDWETQYF

V: TRBV20-1
J: TRBJ2-7
CDR3: CSARDRRVIGGRAYEQYF

V: TRBV27
J: TRBJ2-1
CDR3: CASSLSFGGWDEQFF

V: TRBV6-5
J: TRBJ2-7
CDR3: CASSYATSGSEQYF

V: TRBV7-6
J: TRBJ1-1
CDR3: CASSLGIVSTEAFF

V: TRBV4-1
J: TRBJ1-2
CDR3: CASSQGWRDRGDGYTF